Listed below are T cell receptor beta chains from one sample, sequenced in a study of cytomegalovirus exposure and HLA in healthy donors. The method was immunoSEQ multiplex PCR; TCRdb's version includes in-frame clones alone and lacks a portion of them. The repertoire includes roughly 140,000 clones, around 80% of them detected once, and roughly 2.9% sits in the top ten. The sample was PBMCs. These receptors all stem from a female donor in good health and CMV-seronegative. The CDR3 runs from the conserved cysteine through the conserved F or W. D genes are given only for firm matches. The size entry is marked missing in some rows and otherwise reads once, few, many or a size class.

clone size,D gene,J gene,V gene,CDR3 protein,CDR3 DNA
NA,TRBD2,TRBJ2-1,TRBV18,CASSPRGTSGGEQFF,TGTGCCAGCTCACCAAGAGGGACTAGCGGGGGTGAGCAGTTCTTC
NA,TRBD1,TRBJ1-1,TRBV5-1,CASSLAGTATEAFF,TGCGCCAGCAGCTTAGCCGGGACAGCCACTGAAGCTTTCTTT
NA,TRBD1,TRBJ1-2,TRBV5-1,CASSLAQGASYGYTF,TGCGCCAGCAGCTTGGCACAGGGGGCCAGCTATGGCTACACCTTC
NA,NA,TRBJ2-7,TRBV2,CASSVVQCEQYF,TGTGCCAGCAGTGTTGTACAGTGCGAGCAGTACTTC
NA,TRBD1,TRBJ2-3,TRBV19,CASSRTGYTDTQYF,TGTGCCAGTAGTAGGACAGGATACACAGATACGCAGTATTTT
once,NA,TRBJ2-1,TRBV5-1,CASSFTGNPYNEQFF,TGCGCCAGCAGCTTTACAGGGAATCCCTACAATGAGCAGTTCTTC
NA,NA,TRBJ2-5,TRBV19,CASSIGIERWRETQYF,TGTGCCAGTAGTATAGGAATAGAGAGGTGGAGGGAGACCCAGTACTTC
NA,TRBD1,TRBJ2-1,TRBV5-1,CASSYRDRSSEQFF,TGCGCCAGCAGCTACCGGGACAGGTCCTCCGAGCAGTTCTTC
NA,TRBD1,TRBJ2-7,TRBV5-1,CASSLMARQGRNEQYF,TGCGCCAGCAGCTTGATGGCCCGACAGGGGAGGAACGAGCAGTACTTC
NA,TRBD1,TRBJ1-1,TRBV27,CASSWDRDRGDTEAFF,TGTGCCAGCAGTTGGGACCGGGACAGGGGCGACACTGAAGCTTTCTTT
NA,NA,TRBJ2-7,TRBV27,CASSFAGVSYEQYF,TGTGCCAGCAGTTTTGCCGGAGTCTCCTACGAGCAGTACTTC
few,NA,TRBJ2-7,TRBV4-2,CASSHNLEYEQYF,TGTGCCAGCAGCCATAACCTAGAGTACGAGCAGTACTTC
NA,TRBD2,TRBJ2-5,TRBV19,CASSIGSSGVTQYF,TGTGCCAGTAGTATAGGGTCTAGCGGGGTGACCCAGTACTTC
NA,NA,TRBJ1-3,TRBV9,CASSASSGNTIYF,TGTGCCAGCAGCGCCTCTTCTGGAAACACCATATATTTT
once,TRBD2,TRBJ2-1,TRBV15,CATSMGASGRKHNEQFF,TGTGCCACCAGCATGGGGGCTAGCGGGAGGAAACACAATGAGCAGTTCTTC
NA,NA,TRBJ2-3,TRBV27,CASTHGDTQYF,TGTGCCAGCACCCACGGGGATACGCAGTATTTT
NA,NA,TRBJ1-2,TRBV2,CASSEWQAYGYTF,TGTGCCAGCAGTGAATGGCAGGCCTATGGCTACACCTTC
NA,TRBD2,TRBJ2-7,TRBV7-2,CASSLVGGGSYEQYF,TGTGCCAGCAGCTTAGTCGGGGGGGGCTCCTACGAGCAGTACTTC
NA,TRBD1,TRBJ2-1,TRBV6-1,CASSEETGGADEQFF,TGTGCCAGCAGTGAGGAGACAGGGGGAGCGGATGAGCAGTTCTTC
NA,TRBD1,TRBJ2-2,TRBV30,CAWSPVTGVTGELFF,TGTGCCTGGAGTCCAGTGACAGGGGTCACCGGGGAGCTGTTTTTT
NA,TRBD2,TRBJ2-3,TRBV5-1,CASRLLAGLTDTQYF,TGCGCCAGCAGATTACTAGCGGGTCTCACAGATACGCAGTATTTT
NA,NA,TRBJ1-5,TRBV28,CASSFYRDPNNQPQHF,TGTGCCAGCAGTTTTTACAGGGACCCGAATAATCAGCCCCAGCATTTT
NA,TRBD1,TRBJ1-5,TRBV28,CASSALQGANQPQHF,TGTGCCAGCAGTGCCTTACAGGGGGCGAATCAGCCCCAGCATTTT
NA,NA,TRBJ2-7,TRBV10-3,CAIRRGGESYEQYF,TGTGCCATCAGGAGGGGGGGGGAGTCCTACGAGCAGTACTTC
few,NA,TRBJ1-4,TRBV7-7,CASSLVVGRRFEKLFF,TGTGCTAGCAGCTTAGTAGTGGGCCGAAGGTTCGAAAAACTGTTTTTT
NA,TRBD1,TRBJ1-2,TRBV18,CASSPLGSGTGSTYGYTF,TGTGCCAGCTCACCGTTGGGATCGGGGACAGGGTCCACTTATGGCTACACCTTC
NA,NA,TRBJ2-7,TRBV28,CASSSEGLGYEQYF,TGTGCCAGCAGTTCGGAGGGGCTTGGCTACGAGCAGTACTTC
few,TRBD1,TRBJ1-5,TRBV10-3,CAISPGTGVGQPQHF,TGTGCCATCAGCCCCGGGACAGGGGTCGGTCAGCCCCAGCATTTT
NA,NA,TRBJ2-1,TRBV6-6,CASSGAGQRNNEQFF,TGTGCCAGCAGTGGGGCAGGGCAGAGAAACAATGAGCAGTTCTTC
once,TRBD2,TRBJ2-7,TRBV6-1,CASRLAGDFHEQYF,TGTGCCAGCAGACTAGCGGGAGACTTCCACGAGCAGTACTTC
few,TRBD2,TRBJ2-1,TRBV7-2,CASSRSSGSYNEQFF,TGTGCCAGCAGCAGATCTAGCGGCTCCTACAATGAGCAGTTCTTC
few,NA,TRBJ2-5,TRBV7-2,CASSFEVGSQYF,TGTGCCAGCAGCTTCGAGGTGGGGAGCCAGTACTTC
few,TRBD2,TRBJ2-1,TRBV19,CASSPYLLAGNEQFF,TGTGCCAGTAGTCCCTACCTACTAGCGGGTAATGAGCAGTTCTTC
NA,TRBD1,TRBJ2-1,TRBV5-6,CASSPGQPYNEQFF,TGTGCCAGCAGTCCGGGACAGCCCTACAATGAGCAGTTCTTC
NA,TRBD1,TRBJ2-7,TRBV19,CASSMGQGSYEQYF,TGTGCCAGTAGTATGGGACAGGGGTCCTACGAGCAGTACTTC
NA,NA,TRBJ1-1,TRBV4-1,CASSQTQGLMNTEAFF,TGCGCCAGCAGCCAAACCCAGGGTCTCATGAACACTGAAGCTTTCTTT
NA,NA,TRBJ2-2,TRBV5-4,CASSLVQNTGELFF,TGTGCCAGCAGCTTGGTCCAGAACACCGGGGAGCTGTTTTTT
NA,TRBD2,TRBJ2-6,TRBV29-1,CSAGTSGSGANVLTF,TGCAGCGCTGGGACTAGCGGCTCTGGGGCCAACGTCCTGACTTTC
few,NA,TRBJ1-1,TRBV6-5,CASSYSMTIRNTEAFF,TGTGCCAGCAGTTACTCGATGACAATCAGGAACACTGAAGCTTTCTTT
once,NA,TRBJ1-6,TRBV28,CASRQQSSYNSPLHF,TGTGCCAGCAGGCAACAGAGCTCCTATAATTCACCCCTCCACTTT
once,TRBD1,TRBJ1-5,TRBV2,CASSRQGPSNQPQHF,TGTGCCAGCAGTCGACAGGGGCCGAGCAATCAGCCCCAGCATTTT
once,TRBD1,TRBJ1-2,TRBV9,CASSVALTGGGYTF,TGTGCCAGCAGCGTAGCCCTAACAGGGGGCGGCTACACCTTC
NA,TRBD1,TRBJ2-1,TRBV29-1,CSAGTGAFGNEQFF,TGCAGCGCCGGGACAGGGGCATTTGGCAATGAGCAGTTCTTC
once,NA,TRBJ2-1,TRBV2,CASSARKSYNEQFF,TGTGCCAGCAGTGCGAGGAAATCGTACAATGAGCAGTTCTTC
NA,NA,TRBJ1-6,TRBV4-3,CASRIADSSYNSPLHF,TGCGCCAGCAGGATAGCCGACAGCTCCTATAATTCACCCCTCCACTTT
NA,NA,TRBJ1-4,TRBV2,CASSRWQGDEKLFF,TGTGCCAGCAGTCGATGGCAGGGTGACGAAAAACTGTTTTTT
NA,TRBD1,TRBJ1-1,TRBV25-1,CASSDPVTGGEAFF,TGTGCCAGCAGTGATCCAGTAACAGGGGGAGAAGCTTTCTTT
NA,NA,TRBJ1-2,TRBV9,CASSVEGSRDYGYPF,TGTGCCAGCAGCGTAGAAGGGAGTCGGGACTATGGCTACCCCTTC
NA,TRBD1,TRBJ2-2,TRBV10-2,CASSETGGSGELFF,TGCGCCAGCAGTGAGACAGGGGGTTCCGGGGAGCTGTTTTTT
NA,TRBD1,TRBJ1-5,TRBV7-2,CASSQVSQGGNQPQHF,TGTGCCAGCAGCCAGGTTTCTCAGGGGGGCAATCAGCCCCAGCATTTT
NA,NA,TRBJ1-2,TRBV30,CAWVPLLTDLYGYTF,TGTGCCTGGGTCCCCCTATTGACTGACCTCTATGGCTACACCTTC
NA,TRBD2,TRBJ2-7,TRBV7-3,CASSPDSGRSHEQYF,TGTGCCAGCAGCCCAGATAGCGGGAGGTCCCACGAGCAGTACTTC
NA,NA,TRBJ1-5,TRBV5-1,CASSLAGSNQPQHF,TGCGCCAGCAGCTTGGCAGGTAGCAATCAGCCCCAGCATTTT
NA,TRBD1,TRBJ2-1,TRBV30,CAWSLGGRLRNEQFF,TGTGCCTGGAGTTTAGGGGGCCGTCTCCGGAATGAGCAGTTCTTC
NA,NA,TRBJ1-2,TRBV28,CASRPVGGPGDGYTF,TGTGCCAGTCGACCGGTCGGGGGGCCGGGGGATGGCTACACCTTC
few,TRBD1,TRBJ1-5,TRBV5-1,CASSRGQGDQPQHF,TGCGCCAGCAGCCGCGGACAGGGTGATCAGCCCCAGCATTTT
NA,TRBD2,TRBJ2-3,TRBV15,CATSRVTSGRTDTQYF,TGTGCCACCAGCAGAGTGACTAGCGGTCGGACAGATACGCAGTATTTT